Below are 17 T cell receptor beta chains sequenced from a single sample in a study of identical twins. MiXCR, run by TCRdb on the 5' RACE reads, gives a single entry per CDR3 protein. The sample contains approximately 410,000 distinct CDR3 sequences, about 18% of which appear only once. The sequenced material came from naive T cells sorted from blood. The receptor source for this set is a man in his fifties in good health.

This clonotype was counted many times. This chain's CDR3 is CASSLGPAGTGEYNEQFF. CDR3 nucleotides: TGTGCCAGCAGCTTAGGCCCGGCGGGGACAGGGGAATACAATGAGCAGTTCTTC. The V gene is TRBV11-2, the J gene TRBJ2-1; the match to TRBD1 covers 10 bases. This CDR3 has 18 amino acids. V shed 1 base and J 4 bases; nucleotides not matched to a gene: 10. CDR1 SGHAT and CDR2 FQNNGV come from the germline V gene.

This clonotype was seen many times. This sequence joins TRBV6-1 and TRBJ2-5; weak D call: TRBD1 (5 bases). The germline CDR1 and CDR2 sequences are MNHNS and SASEGT. V gave up 5 bases and J gave up 4 bases, with 20 bases separating them. CDR3 size: 16 residues. DNA of the CDR3: TGTGCCAGCAGTCCAACCCAACTGGGGCTGGGAGAGACCCAGTACTTC. It is translated as CASSPTQLGLGETQYF.

CDR3 amino acids: CASSQTGYGYTF. The CDR3 DNA is TGTGCCAGCAGCCAAACAGGGTACGGCTACACCTTC. This chain uses TRBV14 with TRBJ1-2; weak D call: TRBD1 (6 bases). Trimming shortened V by 2 bases and J by 8 bases, and 9 bases separated the two germline ends. The CDR3 length is 12 residues. CDR1 is SGHDN, CDR2 FVKESK, per germline.

The sample holds many counts of this clonotype. The gene calls are TRBV20-1 and TRBJ1-2, with TRBD1 as a possible D gene (5 bases). This CDR3 is 14 amino acids long. Between the trimmed V and J ends, which lost 6 bases and 4 bases, there was a span of 18 bases. In germline, CDR1 is DFQATT, CDR2 SNEGSKA (reference sequence). CDR3 DNA: TGCAGTGCAAGGGACGGGGGGGGAACCTATGGCTACACCTTC. Encoded protein: CSARDGGGTYGYTF.

This clonotype was seen a handful of times. V usage is TRBV7-2 and J usage is TRBJ2-7; TRBD1 matches 10 bases. V trimming: 0 bases; J trimming: 3 bases; junction bases outside the gene matches: 8. Germline V CDR1 and CDR2: SGHTA, FQGNSA. The CDR3 has 17 amino acids. CDR3 sequence reads: CASSLARDRGMNYEQYF. The CDR3 nucleotides are TGTGCCAGCAGCTTAGCTCGGGACAGGGGCATGAACTACGAGCAGTACTTC.

The chain combines TRBV12-3 or TRBV12-4 with TRBJ2-7, with 9 bases that match TRBD1. The CDR3 length is 15 residues. V lost 4 bases and J lost 3; bases outside the gene matches: 7. CDR3 nucleotide sequence: TGTGCCAGCAGTTCCGGCCGGGGACAGGGCTACGAGCAGTACTTC. Translation gives CASSSGRGQGYEQYF.

This clonotype was counted only a few times. The chain links TRBV5-5 to TRBJ2-5; possible D gene TRBD1, 5 bases. CDR1 is SGHKS, CDR2 YYEKEE, per germline (reference sequence). This CDR3 spans 15 amino acids. V was cut by 4 bases and J by 2 bases, with 15 bases left in between. Here the CDR3 reads CASSRRELRQETQYF. The CDR3 DNA follows: TGTGCCAGCAGCCGCAGGGAATTAAGGCAAGAGACCCAGTACTTC.

This clonotype occurred many times. The V call is TRBV10-3, the J call TRBJ2-1; no firm D call. The CDR3 runs 14 residues. Germline assignment: CDR1 ENHRY and CDR2 SYGVKD. V lost 2 bases and J 4 bases, leaving 9 bases between the germline ends. CDR3 protein: CAISETVMYNEQFF. The CDR3 region has the DNA TGTGCCATCAGTGAGACGGTGATGTACAATGAGCAGTTCTTC.

This clonotype occurred once. The genes are TRBV27 and TRBJ2-5; D might be TRBD1 (6 bases). From germline, CDR1 is MNHEY and CDR2 SMNVEV (reference sequence). V lost 0 bases and J 0 bases, leaving 26 bases between the germline ends. The CDR3 covers 21 residues. The CDR3 protein is CASSLSALGGSGAKYQETQYF. In DNA, the CDR3 is TGTGCCAGCAGTTTATCGGCGCTCGGTGGGTCAGGGGCCAAGTACCAAGAGACCCAGTACTTC.

The count of this clonotype is one. Possible read error: a much larger clone is one base away. This rearrangement joins TRBV6-2 or TRBV6-3 to TRBJ2-1, with 10 nucleotides matching TRBD2. This CDR3 has 15 amino acids. CDR1 MNHEY and CDR2 SVGEGT come from the germline V gene. The CDR3 DNA sequence: TGTGCCAGCAGTTATCAAGCGGGAGGGGGAAATGAGCTGTTCTTC. Its protein is CASSYQAGGGNELFF.

The chain recombines TRBV7-6 with TRBJ2-5; 8 bases match TRBD1. The V and J ends lost 1 base and 5 bases, in that order; junction bases with no gene match: 6. CDR3 size: 15 residues. Looked up from germline, CDR1 is SGHVS and CDR2 is FNYEAQ. The CDR3 bases are TGTGCCAGCAGCTTAGTAGCAGGGGGCGTTGAGACCCAGTACTTC. Protein product: CASSLVAGGVETQYF.

The DNA for the CDR3 is TGTGCCAGCAGCCACGACTGGCTTGGCAGCAATCAGCCCCAGCATTTT. Translating gives CASSHDWLGSNQPQHF. The V gene is TRBV4-2, the J gene TRBJ1-5; D uncertain. The V and J ends lost 3 bases and 1 base respectively, with 13 bases between them. Germline loops: CDR1 LGHNA, CDR2 YNFKEQ. This CDR3 contains 16 residues.

The V call is TRBV15, the J call TRBJ1-5, with D maybe TRBD1 (5 bases). CDR3 size: 14 residues. V shed 4 bases and J shed 1 base, with 8 bases lying between them. Germline CDR1 is LNHNV and CDR2 is YYDKDF (reference sequence). In DNA, the CDR3 is TGTGCCACCAGCAAGGCAGGGAGCAATCAGCCCCAGCATTTT. Protein sequence: CATSKAGSNQPQHF.

Ten or more counts support this clonotype. The J gene is TRBJ2-1, the V gene TRBV20-1, with a tentative D call TRBD2 (6 bases). The length of the CDR3 is 11 residues. The germline V and J ends were trimmed by 6 bases and 11 bases, with 14 bases remaining between them. The germline V gene has CDR1 DFQATT and CDR2 SNEGSKA (reference sequence). The CDR3 DNA follows: TGCAGTGCCCAGAAGGGAGGAAAGCAGTTCTTC. Encoded protein: CSAQKGGKQFF.

This clonotype was seen a handful of times. The V and J genes are TRBV10-3 and TRBJ2-7; D is possibly TRBD1 or TRBD2 (5 bases each). The V end was cut by 4 bases, the J end by 3 bases, with 13 bases between. In germline, CDR1 is ENHRY, CDR2 SYGVKD. CDR3 length: 14 residues. The CDR3 DNA reads TGTGCCATCAGTGGGGTGGGGGAAGGCTACGAGCAGTACTTC. This translates into CAISGVGEGYEQYF.

This clonotype was detected many times. This chain links TRBV5-1 with TRBJ2-7; TRBD1 agrees at 8 bases. This CDR3 is built from 15 residues. The V gene end was trimmed by 4 bases and the J gene end by 2 bases; junction bases not matched to a gene: 8. CDR1 and CDR2 from the germline V gene are SGHRS and YFSETQ. CDR3 DNA sequence: TGCGCCAGCAGCACCGGTTCACAGGGGGCCTACGAGCAGTACTTC. This codes for CASSTGSQGAYEQYF.

This chain joins TRBV20-1 and TRBJ2-1; the match to TRBD1 covers 9 bases. This CDR3 is built from 15 residues. Germline CDR1 DFQATT, CDR2 SNEGSKA (reference sequence). J was trimmed by 4 bases and V by 1 base; bases with no gene match: 5. The CDR3 DNA is TGCAGTGCTAGAGGGACAGGGGCCCGTTACAATGAGCAGTTCTTC. Its translation: CSARGTGARYNEQFF.